The 28 T cell receptor beta chains presented below share a single source sample, sequenced in a study of a mutant IDH1 vaccine in newly diagnosed glioma. Only in-frame clones appear in the TCRdb table, and some are missing; sequencing was by immunoSEQ multiplex PCR. The data hold around 56,000 clones, with about 90% observed a single time. Time point defined: baseline, week 1 (first vaccination visit). Stated treatment: pre-vaccination baseline after standard-of-care therapy. The source material was PBMCs, sampled from a glioma patient treated with radiotherapy, temozolomide or both. The receptors shown here come from a man between 50 and 59 years old with glioma.

This clone was recorded only once. The rearrangement uses TRBV30 and TRBJ1-6, with D perhaps matching TRBD1 (5 bases). The V and J ends lost 4 bases and 6 bases respectively, with 13 bases between them. CDR3 length: 14 residues. Germline V lookup: CDR1 GTSNPN, CDR2 SVGIG (reference sequence). The CDR3 DNA is TGTGCCTGGAAAGGGGCAGGGATTAATTCACCCCTCCACTTT. Translating it yields CAWKGAGINSPLHF. The variable domain in full, completed from reference TRBV30 and TRBJ1-6, reads SQTIHQWPATLVQPVGSPLSLECTVEGTSNPNLYWYRQAAGRGLQLLFYSVGIGQISSEVPQNLSASRPQDRQFILSSKKLLLSDSGFYLCAWKGAGINSPLHFGNGTRLTVT.

The chain recombines TRBV27 with TRBJ2-1, with 11 nucleotides matching TRBD1. Germline lookup yields CDR1 MNHEY and CDR2 SMNVEV (reference sequence). V was clipped by 1 base and J by 2 bases; unmatched bases: 4. The CDR3 runs to 17 residues. The CDR3 bases are TGTGCCAGCAGTTTATTCGCGGGACAGGGGGCCTACAATGAGCAGTTCTTC. Encoded protein: CASSLFAGQGAYNEQFF.

This chain links TRBV2 with TRBJ1-5; D is uncertain. The ends were cut back, 6 bases at V and 1 base at J, with 10 bases in the middle. Per germline, CDR1 SNHLY and CDR2 FYNNEI. The CDR3 covers 14 residues. The DNA of the CDR3 is TGTGCCAGCAGCGACCGACAAAGCAATCAGCCCCAGCATTTT. Translation gives CASSDRQSNQPQHF.

This clone has a single count. The V gene is TRBV12-5, the J gene TRBJ2-2, with D unresolved. The germline V gene has CDR1 LGHNT and CDR2 FRNRAP. This CDR3 region has 17 residues. V was shortened by 0 bases and J by 6 bases, with 17 bases between the two germline ends. The CDR3 protein is CASGLVHSGSGAGELFF. The CDR3 region has the DNA TGTGCTAGTGGTTTGGTACATAGTGGTTCAGGCGCCGGGGAGCTGTTTTTT.

This chain connects TRBV4-3 to TRBJ2-2; 7 bases line up with TRBD2. CDR3 size: 17 residues. The junction had 7 bases not matched to a gene; V was cut back by 0 bases and J by 3 bases. CDR1 and CDR2 (germline): LGHNA, YSLEER. CDR3 bases: TGCGCCAGCAGCCAAGATAGCAGCGGGGCGTACACCGGGGAGCTGTTTTTT. Translation: CASSQDSSGAYTGELFF.

The chain has TRBV6-6 and TRBJ1-2; no firm D call. Germline V CDR1 and CDR2: MNHNY, SVGAGI (reference sequence). The CDR3 has 13 residues. Trimming left V 10 bases short and J 8 bases short, with 20 bases between. CDR3 protein: CATWRTQPWGYTF. For the CDR3, the DNA is TGTGCCACCTGGCGGACGCAACCTTGGGGCTACACCTTC.

This sequence joins TRBV15 and TRBJ2-5, with D perhaps assigned TRBD1 or TRBD2 (5 bases each). V gave up 3 bases and J gave up 0 bases, with 14 bases separating them. This CDR3 is built from 16 residues. The germline gives CDR1 LNHNV, CDR2 YYDKDF (reference sequence). DNA for the CDR3: TGTGCCACCAGCAGCGAGGGACGGACCTACCAAGAGACCCAGTACTTC. Translating gives CATSSEGRTYQETQYF.

V is TRBV6-6 and J is TRBJ1-2; the D is unclear. The CDR3 runs to 13 residues. V lost 10 bases and J lost 1, with 13 bases in between. Per the germline V gene, CDR1 is MNHNY and CDR2 is SVGAGI (reference sequence). In DNA, the CDR3 is TGTGCCACCAACCAGGAATTTAACTATGGCTACACCTTC. Amino acid sequence: CATNQEFNYGYTF.

This chain links TRBV29-1 with TRBJ1-4; perhaps TRBD1 as D (5 bases). The V and J ends lost 6 bases and 3 bases respectively, with 8 bases between them. The CDR3 has 12 residues. CDR1 and CDR2 (germline): SQVTM, ANQGSEA. The chain's CDR3 is CSVDSANEKLFF. The CDR3 nucleotides read TGCAGCGTCGACAGTGCTAATGAAAAACTGTTTTTT.

The chain is built from TRBV27 and TRBJ1-3; D is possibly TRBD1 (5 bases). CDR3 length equals 14 residues. Trimming removed 2 bases at V and 3 bases at J, with 8 bases between. CDR1 is MNHEY, CDR2 SMNVEV, per germline (reference sequence). The CDR3 DNA is TGTGCCAGCAGTTTACGACAGAATGGAAACACCATATATTTT. As protein: CASSLRQNGNTIYF.

In its sample, this clone was seen a few times. The chain combines TRBV28 with TRBJ2-7; TRBD1 might be the D (6 bases). V was pared by 7 bases and J by 2 bases, with 12 bases between. The CDR3 is made up of 13 amino acids. Per germline, CDR1 MDHEN and CDR2 SYDVKM. The CDR3 DNA follows: TGTGCCAGCACTTATCAGGGGACCTACGAGCAGTACTTC. Its translation: CASTYQGTYEQYF.

This chain links TRBV7-8 with TRBJ1-5; possibly TRBD1 for D (6 bases). Trimming shortened V by 5 bases and J by 2 bases, and 10 bases separated the two germline ends. The germline gives CDR1 SGHVS, CDR2 FQNEAQ. This CDR3 spans 14 amino acids. The CDR3 DNA sequence: TGTGCCAGCAGCAACAACAGGGGCAATCAGCCCCAGCATTTT. It specifies CASSNNRGNQPQHF.

The rearrangement joins TRBV19 to TRBJ2-1, with 14 bases identical to TRBD2. Trimming at V came to 6 bases and at J to 8 bases, leaving 6 bases not matched to a gene. The CDR3 has 15 residues. Germline V lookup: CDR1 LNHDA, CDR2 SQIVND (reference sequence). CDR3 amino acids: CASSPGTSGSDEQFF. The CDR3 DNA sequence: TGTGCCAGTAGCCCCGGGACTAGCGGGAGCGATGAGCAGTTCTTC.

The chain carries TRBV10-3 and TRBJ1-1; 8 nucleotides align to TRBD1. Per germline, CDR1 ENHRY and CDR2 SYGVKD. The ends lost 5 bases at V and 3 bases at J; junction bases unmatched: 8. The CDR3 is made up of 15 amino acids. CDR3 protein: CAISPGTGLHTEAFF. Written as DNA, the CDR3 is TGTGCCATCAGTCCCGGGACAGGTTTGCACACTGAAGCTTTCTTT.

V is TRBV11-2 and J is TRBJ1-1; D gene ambiguous. The V gene's germline CDR1 is SGHAT and CDR2 FQNNGV. V lost 1 base and J lost 4, with 4 bases in between. The CDR3 extends over 12 amino acids. As DNA, the CDR3 is TGTGCCAGCAGCTTAGTAGGCACTGAAGCTTTCTTT. It encodes CASSLVGTEAFF.

The chain employs TRBV7-8 and TRBJ2-3; D unclear. Germline lookup yields CDR1 SGHVS and CDR2 FQNEAQ. Trimming removed 4 bases from V and 2 bases from J, with 16 bases in between. This CDR3 region has 16 residues. This CDR3 reads CASSSLRLAFTDTQYF. The CDR3 nucleotides are TGTGCCAGCAGCTCCCTAAGGTTGGCGTTCACAGATACGCAGTATTTT.

The chain has TRBV4-2 and TRBJ2-1; 7 bases agree with TRBD2. The CDR3 covers 15 residues. The ends lost 0 bases at V and 4 bases at J; junction bases unmatched: 3. Germline CDR1 reads LGHNA; CDR2 reads YNFKEQ. CDR3 sequence (DNA): TGTGCCAGCAGCCAAGATAGGACTAGGTACAATGAGCAGTTCTTC. Translating gives CASSQDRTRYNEQFF.

CDR3 residues: CASSLDGGLSGEQYF. DNA of the CDR3: TGCGCCAGCAGCTTGGATGGGGGGCTGTCAGGCGAGCAGTACTTC. The genes are TRBV5-1 and TRBJ2-7; D may be TRBD1 or TRBD2 (6 bases each). Per the germline V gene, CDR1 is SGHRS and CDR2 is YFSETQ. The CDR3 sequence is 15 residues long. V was pared by 0 bases and J by 6 bases, with 16 bases between.

In this sample, this clone turned up a few times. The chain uses TRBV7-9 and TRBJ1-2, with no clear D. The CDR3 sequence is 19 residues long. In germline, CDR1 is SEHNR, CDR2 FQNEAQ (reference sequence). V dropped 5 bases and J dropped 2 bases, with 27 bases sitting between them. DNA for the CDR3: TGTGCCAGCAGCCTTACCCCTCATGAGACCCCCGCGGGGAACTATGGCTACACCTTC. Its translation: CASSLTPHETPAGNYGYTF.

As regards this clone: The same CDR3 can be traced to other DNA sequences in this sample. The chain combines TRBV11-3 with TRBJ2-5; 8 bases are a match to TRBD1. The length of the CDR3 is 13 residues. Trimming removed 5 bases from V and 2 bases from J; junction bases left unmatched: 1. In germline, CDR1 is SGHNT, CDR2 YENEEA. The CDR3 DNA reads TGTGCCAGCAGCCAGGGGGCACAAGAGACCCAGTACTTC. Protein sequence: CASSQGAQETQYF.

The chain has TRBV29-1 and TRBJ2-7; 7 bases agree with TRBD1. Germline lookup yields CDR1 SQVTM and CDR2 ANQGSEA. CDR3 size: 15 residues. V was pared by 0 bases and J by 3 bases, with 8 bases of the junction left unmatched. CDR3 nucleotide sequence: TGCAGCGTTGAAGAAAGTGGACAGGACGACTACGAGCAGTACTTC. Protein: CSVEESGQDDYEQYF.

This chain connects TRBV30 to TRBJ2-7; D call uncertain. The CDR3 contains 11 residues. V lost 5 bases to trimming and J lost 3 bases, with 8 bases between them. CDR1 is GTSNPN, CDR2 SVGIG, per germline (reference sequence). The CDR3 here is CAWGGLYEQYF. CDR3 DNA sequence: TGTGCCTGGGGTGGGCTCTACGAGCAGTACTTC.

The chain employs TRBV6-5 and TRBJ2-7, with D hard to call. CDR1 MNHEY and CDR2 SVGAGI come from the germline V gene. The CDR3 has 11 amino acids. V was clipped by 6 bases and J by 1 base, with 4 bases between them. The CDR3 sequence: CASRGSYEQYF. The CDR3 DNA reads as TGTGCCAGCAGGGGTTCCTACGAGCAGTACTTC.

The chain combines TRBV19 with TRBJ1-2; TRBD1 agrees at 7 bases. V lost 4 bases to trimming and J lost 2 bases; unmatched junction nucleotides: 4. This CDR3 is built from 14 residues. Germline V gene lookup returns CDR1 LNHDA and CDR2 SQIVND (reference sequence). This CDR3 is CASSTPDRNYGYTF. Here the CDR3 DNA reads TGTGCCAGTAGTACTCCGGACAGGAACTATGGCTACACCTTC.

The chain recombines TRBV19 with TRBJ1-5, with TRBD1 matching 8 bases. The CDR3 is 14 residues long. CDR1 is LNHDA and CDR2 is SQIVND in the germline V gene (reference sequence). V was clipped by 5 bases and J by 5 bases; unmatched bases: 5. This CDR3 is CASSHGQGHQPQHF. Here the CDR3 DNA reads TGTGCCAGTAGTCACGGACAGGGTCATCAGCCCCAGCATTTT.

The chain couples TRBV2 to TRBJ2-7; 7 bases align to TRBD2. The CDR3 totals 13 residues. Germline CDR1 is SNHLY and CDR2 is FYNNEI. The V gene end was trimmed by 6 bases and the J gene end by 6 bases; junction bases not matched to a gene: 8. The CDR3, as DNA: TGTGCCAGCAGCCTTGGGGGGGGACGCGAGCAGTACTTC. Encoded protein: CASSLGGGREQYF.

The chain couples TRBV5-5 to TRBJ2-7; D possibly corresponds to TRBD2 (6 bases). Per germline, CDR1 SGHKS and CDR2 YYEKEE (reference sequence). Deletions cut 1 base from V and 0 bases from J, with 8 bases between. This CDR3 has 14 amino acids. CDR3 coding DNA: TGTGCCAGCAGCTTGTGGGGGGACTCCTACGAGCAGTACTTC. Its protein is CASSLWGDSYEQYF.

This chain uses TRBV19 with TRBJ2-1; tentative D call: TRBD2 (7 bases). The germline V gene has CDR1 LNHDA and CDR2 SQIVND (reference sequence). This CDR3 spans 16 amino acids. V was cut by 10 bases and J by 9 bases, with 28 bases left in between. As DNA, the CDR3 is TGTGCCACCCGAGGGGGGGGCAGAGCCGCGTGGGGTGAGCAGTTCTTC. This codes for CATRGGGRAAWGEQFF.